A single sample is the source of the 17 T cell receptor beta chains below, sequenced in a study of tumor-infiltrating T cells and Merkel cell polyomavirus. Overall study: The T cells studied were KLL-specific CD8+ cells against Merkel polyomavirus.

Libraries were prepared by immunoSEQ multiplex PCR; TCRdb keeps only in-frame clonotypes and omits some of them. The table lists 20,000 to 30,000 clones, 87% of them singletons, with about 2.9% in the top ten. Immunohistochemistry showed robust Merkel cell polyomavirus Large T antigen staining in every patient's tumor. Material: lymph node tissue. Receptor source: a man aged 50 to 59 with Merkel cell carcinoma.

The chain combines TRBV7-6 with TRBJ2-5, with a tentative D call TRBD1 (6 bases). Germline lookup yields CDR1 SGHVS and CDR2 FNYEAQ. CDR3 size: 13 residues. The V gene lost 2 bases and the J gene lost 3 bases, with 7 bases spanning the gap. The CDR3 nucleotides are TGTGCCAGCAGCTTAAGGACAGAAGAGACCCAGTACTTC. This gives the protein CASSLRTEETQYF.

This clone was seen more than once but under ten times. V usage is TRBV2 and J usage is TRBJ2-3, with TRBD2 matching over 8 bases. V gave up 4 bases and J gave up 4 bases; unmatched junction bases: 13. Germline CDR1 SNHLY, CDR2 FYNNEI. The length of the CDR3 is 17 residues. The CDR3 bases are TGTGCCAGCAGTGGGTTTTACGGGAGGGCCGGGGCAGATACGCAGTATTTT. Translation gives CASSGFYGRAGADTQYF.

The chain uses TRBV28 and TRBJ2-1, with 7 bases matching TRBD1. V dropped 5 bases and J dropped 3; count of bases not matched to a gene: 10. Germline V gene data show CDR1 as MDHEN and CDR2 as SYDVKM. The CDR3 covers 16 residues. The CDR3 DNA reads TGTGCCAGCAGTCCTCGACAGGGCGTGTTCTACAATGAGCAGTTCTTC. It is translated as CASSPRQGVFYNEQFF.

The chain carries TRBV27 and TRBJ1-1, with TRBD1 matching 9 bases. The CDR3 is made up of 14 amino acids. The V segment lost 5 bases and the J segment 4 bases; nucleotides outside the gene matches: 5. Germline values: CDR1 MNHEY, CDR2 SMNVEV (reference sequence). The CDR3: CASSHRTGATEAFF. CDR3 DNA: TGTGCCAGCAGTCACAGGACAGGGGCCACTGAAGCTTTCTTT.

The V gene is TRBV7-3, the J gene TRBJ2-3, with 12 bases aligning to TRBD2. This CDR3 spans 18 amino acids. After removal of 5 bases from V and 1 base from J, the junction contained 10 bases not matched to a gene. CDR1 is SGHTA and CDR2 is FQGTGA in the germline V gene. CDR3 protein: CASSPGLAGLIGTDTQYF. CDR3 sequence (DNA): TGTGCCAGCAGCCCCGGACTAGCGGGACTTATAGGCACAGATACGCAGTATTTT.

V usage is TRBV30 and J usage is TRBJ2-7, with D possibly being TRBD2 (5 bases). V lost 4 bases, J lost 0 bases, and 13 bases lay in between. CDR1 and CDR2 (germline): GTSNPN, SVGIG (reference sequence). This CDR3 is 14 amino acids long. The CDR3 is CAWTPPGVSYEQYF. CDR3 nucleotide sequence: TGTGCCTGGACTCCCCCCGGGGTCTCCTACGAGCAGTACTTC.

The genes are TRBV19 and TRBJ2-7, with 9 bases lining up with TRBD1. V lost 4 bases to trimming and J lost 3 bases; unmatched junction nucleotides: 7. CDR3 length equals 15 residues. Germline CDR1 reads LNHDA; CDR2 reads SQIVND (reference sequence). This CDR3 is CASSTAGTGSYEQYF. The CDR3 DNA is TGTGCCAGTAGTACCGCAGGGACAGGGAGCTACGAGCAGTACTTC.

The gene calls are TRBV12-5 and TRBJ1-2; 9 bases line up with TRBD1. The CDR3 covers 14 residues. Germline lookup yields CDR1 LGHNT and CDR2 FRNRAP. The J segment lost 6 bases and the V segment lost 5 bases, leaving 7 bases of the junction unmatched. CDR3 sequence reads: CASGGTGFFDGYTF. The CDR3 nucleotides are TGTGCTAGTGGTGGGACAGGGTTCTTCGATGGCTACACCTTC. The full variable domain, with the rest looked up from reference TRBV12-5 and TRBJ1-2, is DARVTQTPRHKVTEMGQEVTMRCQPILGHNTVFWYRQTMMQGLELLAYFRNRAPLDDSGMPKDRFSAEMPDATLATLKIQPSEPRDSAVYFCASGGTGFFDGYTFGSGTRLTVV.

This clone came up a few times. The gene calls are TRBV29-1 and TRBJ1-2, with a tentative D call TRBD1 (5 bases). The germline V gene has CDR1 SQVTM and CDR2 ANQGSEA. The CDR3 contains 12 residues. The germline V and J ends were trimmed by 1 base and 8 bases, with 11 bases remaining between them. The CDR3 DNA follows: TGCAGCGTTGAAGGGCAGGGCGGAGGCTACACCTTC. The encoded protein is CSVEGQGGGYTF.

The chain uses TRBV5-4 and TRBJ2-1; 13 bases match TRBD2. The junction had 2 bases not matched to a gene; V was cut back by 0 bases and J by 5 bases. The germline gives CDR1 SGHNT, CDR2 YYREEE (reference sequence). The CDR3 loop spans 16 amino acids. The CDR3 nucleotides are TGTGCCAGCAGCTTGGGGGGACTAGCGGGGCACAATGAGCAGTTCTTC. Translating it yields CASSLGGLAGHNEQFF.

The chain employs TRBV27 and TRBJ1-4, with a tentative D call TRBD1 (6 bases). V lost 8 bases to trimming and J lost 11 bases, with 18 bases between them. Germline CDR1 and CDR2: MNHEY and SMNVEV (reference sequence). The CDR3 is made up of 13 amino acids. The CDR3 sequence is CASPRQVRRKLFF. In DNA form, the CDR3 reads TGTGCCAGCCCCAGACAGGTACGGAGGAAACTGTTTTTT.

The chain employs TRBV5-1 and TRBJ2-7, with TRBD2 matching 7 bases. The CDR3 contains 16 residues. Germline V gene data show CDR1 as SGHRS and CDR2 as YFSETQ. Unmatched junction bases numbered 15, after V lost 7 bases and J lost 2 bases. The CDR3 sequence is CASACPPELAAYEQYF. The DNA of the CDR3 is TGCGCCAGCGCGTGCCCCCCGGAGCTAGCGGCCTACGAGCAGTACTTC.

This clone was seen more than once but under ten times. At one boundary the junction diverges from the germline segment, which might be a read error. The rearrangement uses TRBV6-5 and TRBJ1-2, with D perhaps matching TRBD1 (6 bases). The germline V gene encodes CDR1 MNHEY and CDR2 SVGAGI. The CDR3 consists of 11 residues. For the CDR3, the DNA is TGTGCCAGCAGTTCCCCGGGACACCTCTCCTTC. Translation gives CASSSPGHLSF.

The CDR3 region is CASRFQGAHGYTF. The CDR3 DNA reads TGTGCCAGCAGATTCCAGGGGGCGCATGGCTACACCTTC. The chain has TRBV6-5 and TRBJ1-2, with 8 positions matching TRBD1. The CDR3 totals 13 residues. The junction had 6 bases not matched to a gene; V was cut back by 6 bases and J by 6 bases. Germline lookup yields CDR1 MNHEY and CDR2 SVGAGI.

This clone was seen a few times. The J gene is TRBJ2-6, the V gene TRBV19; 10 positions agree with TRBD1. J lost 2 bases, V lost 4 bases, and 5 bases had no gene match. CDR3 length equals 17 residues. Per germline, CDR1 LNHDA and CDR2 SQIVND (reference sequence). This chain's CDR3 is CASSKDRGSPGANVLTF. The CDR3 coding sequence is TGTGCCAGTAGTAAGGACAGGGGGTCCCCTGGGGCCAACGTCCTGACTTTC.

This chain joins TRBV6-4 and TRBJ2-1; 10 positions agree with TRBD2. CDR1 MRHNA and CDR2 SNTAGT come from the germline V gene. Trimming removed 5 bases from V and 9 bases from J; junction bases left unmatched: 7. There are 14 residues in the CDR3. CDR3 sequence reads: CASSLLAGVGEQFF. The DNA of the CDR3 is TGTGCCAGCAGTCTCCTAGCGGGAGTAGGTGAGCAGTTCTTC.

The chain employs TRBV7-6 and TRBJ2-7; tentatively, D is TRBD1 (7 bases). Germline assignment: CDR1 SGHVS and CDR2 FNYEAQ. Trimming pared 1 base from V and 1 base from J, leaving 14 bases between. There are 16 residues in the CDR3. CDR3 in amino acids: CASSLEMAGGSYEQYF. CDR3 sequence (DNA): TGTGCCAGCAGCTTAGAGATGGCAGGGGGGTCCTACGAGCAGTACTTC.